One and the same sample provided the 3 T cell receptor beta chains below, sequenced in a study of blood T cell repertoires in COVID-19. TCRdb's table, derived via immunoSEQ multiplex PCR, lists solely in-frame clones and lacks some. Of about 200,000 clones in the sample, about 89% were seen once. Sequenced: peripheral blood. These TCRs come from a man aged 35 to 55 with acute or convalescent COVID-19.

The J gene is TRBJ2-3, the V gene TRBV4-3; 8 bases fit TRBD2. Looked up from germline, CDR1 is LGHNA and CDR2 is YSLEER. J gave up 0 bases and V 0 bases, and 5 bases lay outside the gene matches. This CDR3 comprises 17 residues. This CDR3 reads CASSQDRLAGSTDTQYF. CDR3 sequence (DNA): TGCGCCAGCAGCCAAGATCGGCTAGCGGGTAGCACAGATACGCAGTATTTT.

The V gene is TRBV30, the J gene TRBJ1-2, with D possibly being TRBD1 (5 bases). This CDR3 contains 13 residues. Germline loops: CDR1 GTSNPN, CDR2 SVGIG (reference sequence). V lost 0 bases and J 6 bases, leaving 11 bases between the germline ends. CDR3 bases: TGTGCCTGGAGTGTAAGGGTAGGGGATGGCTACACCTTC. Its protein is CAWSVRVGDGYTF. Combining the CDR3 with reference TRBV30 and TRBJ1-2 gives the whole variable domain SQTIHQWPATLVQPVGSPLSLECTVEGTSNPNLYWYRQAAGRGLQLLFYSVGIGQISSEVPQNLSASRPQDRQFILSSKKLLLSDSGFYLCAWSVRVGDGYTFGSGTRLTVV.

The genes are TRBV9 and TRBJ2-7, with D possibly TRBD2 on 6 matching bases. Germline CDR1 is SGDLS and CDR2 is YYNGEE. The V and J ends lost 2 bases and 1 base respectively, with 13 bases between them. The CDR3 runs to 15 residues. This CDR3 is CASSVGGDPSYEQYF. CDR3 in DNA: TGTGCCAGCAGCGTCGGCGGGGATCCTTCCTACGAGCAGTACTTC. Full variable domain (missing parts from reference TRBV9 and TRBJ2-7): DSGVTQTPKHLITATGQRVTLRCSPRSGDLSVYWYQQSLDQGLQFLIQYYNGEERAKGNILERFSAQQFPDLHSELNLSSLELGDSALYFCASSVGGDPSYEQYFGPGTRLTVT.